The 14 T cell receptor beta chains below come from one sample, sequenced in a study of human T cells and chemical hapten exposure. TCRdb independently ran MiXCR on the RACE reads; one entry per CDR3 protein. The repertoire holds around 76,000 distinct CDR3 sequences, with roughly 10% as singletons. Indicated time point: patch test 1, 2 weeks after DPC sensitization. Treatment of the sample: therapeutic diphenylcyclopropenone sensitization with weekly scalp DPC. This sample comprised whole blood, obtained in connection with sensitization to the hapten diphenylcyclopropenone (DPC). Source of these receptors: a woman aged 55 to 70 with alopecia areata. Some clones in this sample may be carry-over from other donors' samples.

The CDR3 DNA sequence: TGTGCCAGCAGTTTTCAGGGAACCGGGGAGCTGTTTTTT. Amino acid sequence: CASSFQGTGELFF. The V call is TRBV12-3 or TRBV12-4, the J call TRBJ2-2; tentative D call: TRBD1 (5 bases). The V end was cut by 3 bases, the J end by 5 bases, with 7 bases between. The CDR3 is 13 amino acids.

This clonotype appeared a few times. The chain carries TRBV7-6 and TRBJ1-2, with TRBD1 matching 7 bases. Per the germline V gene, CDR1 is SGHVS and CDR2 is FNYEAQ. The CDR3 covers 18 residues. Trimming at V came to 5 bases and at J to 1 base, leaving 16 bases not matched to a gene. For the CDR3, the DNA is TGTGCCAGCAGCCAAACTTCCGCGACAGGGACGATTAACTATGGCTACACCTTC. This gives the protein CASSQTSATGTINYGYTF. Supplemented by reference TRBV7-6 and TRBJ1-2, the full variable domain reads GAGVSQSPRYKVTKRGQDVALRCDPISGHVSLYWYRQALGQGPEFLTYFNYEAQQDKSGLPNDRFSAERPEGSISTLTIQRTEQRDSAMYRCASSQTSATGTINYGYTFGSGTRLTVV.

This clonotype was observed a handful of times. This chain connects TRBV6-5 to TRBJ1-6; no firm D call. V lost 0 bases to trimming and J lost 8 bases, with 11 bases between them. From germline, CDR1 is MNHEY and CDR2 SVGAGI. This CDR3 region has 15 residues. In DNA form, the CDR3 reads TGTGCCAGCAGTTACTCGACCCTAAGGGATTCACCCCTCCACTTT. Translating it yields CASSYSTLRDSPLHF.

This clonotype was seen ten or more times. This sequence joins TRBV18 and TRBJ1-6, with no clear D. V lost 5 bases to trimming and J lost 0 bases, with 20 bases between them. CDR3 size: 19 residues. Germline V gene lookup returns CDR1 KGHSH and CDR2 LQKENI. The CDR3 sequence: CASSGRLYTLSSYNSPLHF. In nucleotides, the CDR3 is TGTGCCAGCTCAGGCCGGCTTTATACGTTAAGCTCCTATAATTCACCCCTCCACTTT.

The sample holds a few counts of this clonotype. V is TRBV27 and J is TRBJ2-7; no clear D. The germline V and J ends were trimmed by 4 bases and 3 bases, with 13 bases remaining between them. The germline gives CDR1 MNHEY, CDR2 SMNVEV (reference sequence). The CDR3 is made up of 14 amino acids. CDR3 protein: CASSSPIRGYEQYF. The CDR3 DNA follows: TGTGCCAGCAGTTCTCCGATCCGAGGCTACGAGCAGTACTTC.

This clonotype was observed a single time. This sequence joins TRBV29-1 and TRBJ1-5; no definite D call. The CDR3 has 13 amino acids. The germline gives CDR1 SQVTM, CDR2 ANQGSEA. Trimming removed 5 bases at V and 7 bases at J, with 15 bases between. The CDR3 coding sequence is TGCAGCGTTCTCGCAAATATGGGGCAGCCCCAGCATTTT. Amino acids: CSVLANMGQPQHF.

This clonotype was observed a few times. The chain couples TRBV14 to TRBJ1-6, with a tentative D call TRBD1 (5 bases). The CDR3 runs 15 residues. Germline-derived CDR1 and CDR2 are SGHDN and FVKESK. The V end was cut by 3 bases, the J end by 9 bases, with 15 bases between. The CDR3 nucleotides are TGTGCCAGCAGCCACCGGGGCTCATGGAGTTCACCCCTCCACTTT. Translation: CASSHRGSWSSPLHF.

The chain joins TRBV24-1 to TRBJ2-7, with TRBD1 as a possible D gene (6 bases). V dropped 4 bases and J dropped 7 bases, with 10 bases sitting between them. CDR3 length: 12 amino acids. Germline values: CDR1 KGHDR, CDR2 SFDVKD. CDR3 sequence (DNA): TGTGCCACCAGTGAAACAGGGATTGAGCAGTACTTC. Amino acid sequence: CATSETGIEQYF.

The chain couples TRBV3-1 to TRBJ2-2; possibly TRBD1 or TRBD2 for D (5 bases each). The CDR3 has 16 residues. Germline V gene data show CDR1 as LGHDT and CDR2 as YNNKEL (reference sequence). The germline V and J ends were trimmed by 6 bases and 1 base, with 15 bases remaining between them. The CDR3 DNA is TGTGCCAGCAGTAAACCCGGGACGGGGAACACCGGGGAGCTGTTTTTT. Protein: CASSKPGTGNTGELFF.

This clonotype is a singleton in its sample. The V gene is TRBV10-3, the J gene TRBJ1-1; 9 bases match TRBD1. Trimming removed 11 bases from V and 2 bases from J; junction bases left unmatched: 9. Germline values: CDR1 ENHRY, CDR2 SYGVKD. The length of the CDR3 is 14 residues. CDR3 region: CAAIGTGLNTEAFF. The CDR3 nucleotides are TGTGCCGCCATCGGGACAGGGCTCAACACTGAAGCTTTCTTT.

The table lists this clonotype with many counts. The chain has TRBV6-2 or TRBV6-3 and TRBJ1-5, with D hard to call. The length of the CDR3 is 15 residues. The germline V and J ends were trimmed by 2 bases and 2 bases, with 10 bases remaining between them. Per germline, CDR1 MNHEY and CDR2 SVGEGT. The CDR3: CASSYGSGGNQPQHF. In DNA form, the CDR3 reads TGTGCCAGCAGTTACGGTTCTGGAGGCAATCAGCCCCAGCATTTT.

This chain joins TRBV6-5 and TRBJ1-1, with 11 bases that match TRBD1. CDR3 length: 15 amino acids. The germline V gene encodes CDR1 MNHEY and CDR2 SVGAGI. Trimming removed 5 bases from V and 4 bases from J; junction bases left unmatched: 6. This CDR3 reads CASSNPGTGGTEAFF. CDR3 sequence (DNA): TGTGCCAGCAGTAACCCCGGGACAGGGGGCACTGAAGCTTTCTTT.

The table lists this clonotype with many counts. The genes are TRBV7-8 and TRBJ1-1; D remains unclear. This CDR3 contains 13 residues. CDR1 and CDR2 (germline): SGHVS, FQNEAQ. V lost 5 bases, J lost 1 base, and 8 bases lay in between. The CDR3 protein is CASSPLWNTEAFF. The CDR3 DNA is TGTGCCAGCAGCCCCCTCTGGAACACTGAAGCTTTCTTT.

This clonotype was found many times. The chain uses TRBV5-1 and TRBJ2-7; 8 bases are shared with TRBD1. The CDR3 extends over 16 amino acids. V trimming: 3 bases; J trimming: 6 bases; junction bases outside the gene matches: 14. Per germline, CDR1 SGHRS and CDR2 YFSETQ. CDR3 sequence (DNA): TGCGCCAGCAGCTCCCTTGGACAGGGTGGAGCGAGCGAGCAGTACTTC. The encoded protein is CASSSLGQGGASEQYF.